These 19 T cell receptor beta chains came from one sample sequenced in a study of T cells after yellow fever vaccination. MiXCR, run by TCRdb on the 5' RACE reads, gives a single entry per CDR3 protein. The data contain about 300,000 distinct CDR3 sequences, around 9.3% of them singletons. Sequences were derived from CD4+ T cells sorted from PBMCs, sampled 5 days after the yellow fever booster vaccination. These TCRs come from a man younger than 35 who received the YFV17D yellow fever vaccine.

There are a few counts of this clonotype. CDR3: CALGQGAGELFF. The DNA of the CDR3 is TGTGCCCTCGGACAGGGGGCCGGGGAGCTGTTTTTT. The chain combines TRBV10-3 with TRBJ2-2; TRBD1 matches 10 bases. J was trimmed by 6 bases and V by 11 bases; bases with no gene match: 3. The CDR3 sequence is 12 residues long. Germline CDR1 and CDR2: ENHRY and SYGVKD.

This chain joins TRBV2 and TRBJ1-5, with 8 bases aligning to TRBD1. The CDR3 covers 14 residues. J gave up 4 bases and V 6 bases, and 5 bases lay outside the gene matches. Germline loops: CDR1 SNHLY, CDR2 FYNNEI. CDR3 region: CASRRDRTNQPQHF. CDR3 DNA sequence: TGTGCCAGCAGACGGGACAGGACAAATCAGCCCCAGCATTTT.

The V and J genes are TRBV12-3 or TRBV12-4 and TRBJ1-2; TRBD1 is a possible D gene (6 bases). The V end was cut by 5 bases, the J end by 7 bases, with 11 bases between. The CDR3 length is 12 residues. CDR3 DNA sequence: TGTGCCAGCAGTAACCGGGACACTGGCTACACCTTC. Its translation: CASSNRDTGYTF.

This clonotype came up a few times. The CDR3 sequence is CASSTARGDDEKLFF. The DNA for the CDR3 is TGTGCCAGTAGTACAGCCAGGGGAGATGATGAAAAACTGTTTTTT. The chain links TRBV19 to TRBJ1-4, with D maybe TRBD1 (6 bases). Germline V gene data show CDR1 as LNHDA and CDR2 as SQIVND (reference sequence). V was cut by 4 bases and J by 6 bases, with 15 bases left in between. The CDR3 runs 15 residues.

The chain is built from TRBV10-3 and TRBJ2-1, with D unclear. This CDR3 is built from 13 residues. Germline V gene data show CDR1 as ENHRY and CDR2 as SYGVKD. The V gene lost 3 bases and the J gene lost 6 bases, with 9 bases spanning the gap. This chain's CDR3 is CAISESGPNEQFF. The CDR3 coding sequence is TGTGCCATCAGTGAATCTGGCCCCAATGAGCAGTTCTTC.

This clonotype was observed many times. This rearrangement joins TRBV7-2 to TRBJ2-1, with D possibly being TRBD1 or TRBD2 (6 bases each). Trimming shortened V by 2 bases and J by 4 bases, and 12 bases separated the two germline ends. From germline, CDR1 is SGHTA and CDR2 FQGNSA. The CDR3 has 15 residues. CDR3 amino acids: CASSLKGGRYNEQFF. CDR3 DNA: TGTGCCAGCAGCTTAAAGGGGGGTCGATACAATGAGCAGTTCTTC.

A note on this clonotype: Since a much larger clone is just one base distant, this may be a read error. The CDR3 DNA sequence: TGTGCCAGCAGCCGGACCCGGGGGGGCGGGGAGAGCCAGTACTTC. Translated: CASSRTRGGGESQYF. The genes are TRBV7-2 and TRBJ2-5, with TRBD2 identical over 8 bases. CDR3 length: 15 amino acids. Germline V lookup: CDR1 SGHTA, CDR2 FQGNSA.

The J gene is TRBJ2-2, the V gene TRBV7-3; no definite D call. Germline V lookup: CDR1 SGHTA, CDR2 FQGTGA. The CDR3 spans 14 residues. V gave up 0 bases and J gave up 6 bases, with 8 bases separating them. The CDR3 spells CASSLTTVAGELFF. The CDR3 DNA reads TGTGCCAGCAGCTTAACCACGGTGGCCGGGGAGCTGTTTTTT.

The chain links TRBV20-1 to TRBJ2-7; no definite D call. V lost 5 bases to trimming and J lost 0 bases, with 8 bases between them. This CDR3 is 12 amino acids long. In germline, CDR1 is DFQATT, CDR2 SNEGSKA (reference sequence). The CDR3 DNA sequence: TGCAGTGCTGTGGAAAACTCCTACGAGCAGTACGTC. Amino acid sequence: CSAVENSYEQYV.

V usage is TRBV5-1 and J usage is TRBJ2-3, with 12 nucleotides matching TRBD1. This CDR3 contains 16 residues. V shed 2 bases and J 4 bases; nucleotides not matched to a gene: 5. Looked up from germline, CDR1 is SGHRS and CDR2 is YFSETQ. This CDR3 reads CASSFHGTGGADTQYF. The CDR3 coding sequence is TGCGCCAGCAGCTTCCACGGGACAGGGGGCGCAGATACGCAGTATTTT.

This clonotype was observed a few times. The J gene is TRBJ2-5, the V gene TRBV9, with a tentative D call TRBD2 (7 bases). With 0 bases removed from V and 3 bases from J, the gap between germline ends came to 12 bases. The V gene's germline CDR1 is SGDLS and CDR2 YYNGEE. The CDR3 totals 15 residues. Here the CDR3 reads CASSVVGGVKETQYF. In DNA form, the CDR3 reads TGTGCCAGCAGCGTAGTAGGGGGGGTCAAAGAGACCCAGTACTTC. The full variable domain, in which reference TRBV9 and TRBJ2-5 provide the parts outside the CDR3, is DSGVTQTPKHLITATGQRVTLRCSPRSGDLSVYWYQQSLDQGLQFLIQYYNGEERAKGNILERFSAQQFPDLHSELNLSSLELGDSALYFCASSVVGGVKETQYFGPGTRLLVL.

The CDR3 sequence: CASSLNNPTDTQYF. CDR3 nucleotides: TGTGCCAGCAGTTTGAACAACCCCACAGATACGCAGTATTTT. The chain combines TRBV12-3 or TRBV12-4 with TRBJ2-3; D is uncertain. The V and J ends lost 3 bases and 2 bases respectively, with 9 bases between them. The CDR3 has 14 residues.

This clonotype was seen at least ten times. This chain connects TRBV4-1 to TRBJ1-3; tentative D call: TRBD1 (6 bases). Germline CDR1 and CDR2: MGHRA and YSYEKL. This CDR3 region has 17 residues. V lost 5 bases and J 1 base, leaving 18 bases between the germline ends. CDR3 residues: CASSAIPGQTSGNTIYF. CDR3 nucleotides: TGCGCCAGCAGCGCAATCCCGGGACAAACTTCTGGAAACACCATATATTTT.

V usage is TRBV19 and J usage is TRBJ2-1; no definite D call. This CDR3 has 18 residues. Germline CDR1 is LNHDA and CDR2 is SQIVND (reference sequence). Trimming took 3 bases from V and 0 from J, leaving 18 bases between them. The CDR3 nucleotides read TGTGCCAGTAGTATTTCGGATTACCGGTACAGCTCCTACAATGAGCAGTTCTTC. It is translated as CASSISDYRYSSYNEQFF.

The V and J genes are TRBV24-1 and TRBJ2-5; 12 bases line up with TRBD2. J gave up 5 bases and V 4 bases, and 4 bases lay outside the gene matches. Germline V CDR1 and CDR2: KGHDR, SFDVKD. The CDR3 runs to 15 residues. The CDR3 sequence: CATSDTLAGGETQYF. The CDR3 coding sequence is TGTGCCACCAGTGACACTCTAGCGGGGGGGGAGACCCAGTACTTC.

The chain employs TRBV12-3 or TRBV12-4 and TRBJ2-3; 14 bases map to TRBD2. The J segment lost 7 bases and the V segment lost 6 bases, leaving 9 bases of the junction unmatched. The CDR3 has 16 amino acids. The DNA of the CDR3 is TGTGCCAGCAGCCCAGGACTAGCGGGGGGTTCCTATACGCAGTATTTT. Translated: CASSPGLAGGSYTQYF.

In its sample, this clonotype was seen a few times. This chain connects TRBV5-4 to TRBJ2-5, with a weak D call TRBD1 (5 bases). Germline CDR1 is SGHNT and CDR2 is YYREEE (reference sequence). CDR3 length equals 14 residues. Trimming shortened V by 3 bases and J by 4 bases, and 13 bases separated the two germline ends. The CDR3 region has the DNA TGTGCCAGCAGCTCGGCAGGGCCAATAGAGACCCAGTACTTC. It specifies CASSSAGPIETQYF. Full variable domain (missing parts from reference TRBV5-4 and TRBJ2-5): ETGVTQSPTHLIKTRGQQVTLRCSSQSGHNTVSWYQQALGQGPQFIFQYYREEENGRGNFPPRFSGLQFPNYSSELNVNALELDDSALYLCASSSAGPIETQYFGPGTRLLVL.

This clonotype was recorded at least ten times. The chain carries TRBV5-4 and TRBJ2-7; 9 bases fit TRBD2. The V gene end was trimmed by 4 bases and the J gene end by 0 bases; junction bases not matched to a gene: 5. Germline V lookup: CDR1 SGHNT, CDR2 YYREEE (reference sequence). This CDR3 has 15 amino acids. CDR3 residues: CASSAAGGLSYEQYF. In nucleotides, the CDR3 is TGTGCCAGCAGCGCAGCGGGGGGTCTCTCCTACGAGCAGTACTTC.

This clonotype was seen more than once but under ten times. The chain uses TRBV18 and TRBJ2-3; D gene uncertain. The CDR3 runs 12 residues. V lost 5 bases to trimming and J lost 4 bases, with 7 bases between them. Per germline, CDR1 KGHSH and CDR2 LQKENI. CDR3 loop: CASSGLADTQYF. CDR3 bases: TGTGCCAGCTCAGGCTTAGCAGATACGCAGTATTTT.